The clone carrying this T cell receptor beta chain was detected ten times or more. Its antigen is currently unknown. Germline V gene data show CDR1 as DFQATT and CDR2 as SNEGSKA (reference sequence). This CDR3 is 18 amino acids long. V lost 1 base, J lost 0 bases, and 19 bases lay in between. The sample belongs to a study of CD8 T cells in ankylosing spondylitis. Study-level points and caveats: In ankylosing spondylitis blood, a motif of eight highly homologous TCR beta variants appeared characteristic. Disease-associated clonotypes exhibited CD8+ identity and were relatively infrequent in peripheral blood. The authors reported significant enrichment of disease-linked clones in matched ankylosing spondylitis synovial fluid.

Library preparation for TCR beta used quantitative 5'-RACE with molecular barcodes. TCRdb reprocessed the 5' RACE reads via MiXCR and lists one record per CDR3 protein. In the table there are roughly 60,000 distinct CDR3 sequences, approximately 5.7% of which are singletons. The sequence came from a male donor with ankylosing spondylitis. Sequencing input: synovial fluid, either unsorted or a sorted T cell fraction (not recorded which). The rearrangement joins TRBV20-1 to TRBJ2-1; D possibly uses TRBD1 or TRBD2 (5 bases each). The DNA of the CDR3 is TGCAGTGCTAGAGCTCGGGACGGCTACGTTCTCTCCTACAATGAGCAGTTCTTC. Protein sequence: CSARARDGYVLSYNEQFF.